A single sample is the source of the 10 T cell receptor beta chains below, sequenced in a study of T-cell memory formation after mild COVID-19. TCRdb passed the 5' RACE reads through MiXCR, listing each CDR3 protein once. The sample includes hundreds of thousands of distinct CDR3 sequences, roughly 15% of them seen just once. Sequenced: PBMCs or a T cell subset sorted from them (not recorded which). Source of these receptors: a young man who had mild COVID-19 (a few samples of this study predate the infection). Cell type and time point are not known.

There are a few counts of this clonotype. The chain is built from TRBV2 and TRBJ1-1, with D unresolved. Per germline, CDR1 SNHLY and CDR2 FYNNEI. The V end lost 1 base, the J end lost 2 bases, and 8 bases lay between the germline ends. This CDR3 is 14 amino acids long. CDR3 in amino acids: CASSEEADNTEAFF. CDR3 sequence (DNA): TGTGCCAGCAGTGAAGAGGCAGACAACACTGAAGCTTTCTTT.

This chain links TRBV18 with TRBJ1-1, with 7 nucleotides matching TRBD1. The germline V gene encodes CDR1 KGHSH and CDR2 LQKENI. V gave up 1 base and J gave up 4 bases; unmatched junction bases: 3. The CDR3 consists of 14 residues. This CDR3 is CASSPQGAVTEAFF. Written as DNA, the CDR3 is TGTGCCAGCTCACCACAGGGGGCGGTCACTGAAGCTTTCTTT.

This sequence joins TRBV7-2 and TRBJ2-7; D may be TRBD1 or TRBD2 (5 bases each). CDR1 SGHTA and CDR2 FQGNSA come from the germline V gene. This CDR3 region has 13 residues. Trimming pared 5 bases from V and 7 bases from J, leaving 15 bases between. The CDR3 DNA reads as TGTGCCAGCAGCCACACCCGGGACGGGGAGCAGTACTTC. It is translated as CASSHTRDGEQYF.

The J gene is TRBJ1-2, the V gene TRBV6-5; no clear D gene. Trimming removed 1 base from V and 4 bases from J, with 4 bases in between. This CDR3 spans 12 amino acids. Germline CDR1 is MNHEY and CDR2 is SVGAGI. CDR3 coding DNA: TGTGCCAGCAGTTACTACGGCTATGGCTACACCTTC. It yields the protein CASSYYGYGYTF.

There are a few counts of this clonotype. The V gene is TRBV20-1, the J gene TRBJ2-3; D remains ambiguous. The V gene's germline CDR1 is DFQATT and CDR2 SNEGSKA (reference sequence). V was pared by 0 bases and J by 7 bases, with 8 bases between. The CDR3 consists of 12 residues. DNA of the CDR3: TGCAGTGCTAGAGATCCGGGCCATACGCAGTATTTT. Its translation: CSARDPGHTQYF.

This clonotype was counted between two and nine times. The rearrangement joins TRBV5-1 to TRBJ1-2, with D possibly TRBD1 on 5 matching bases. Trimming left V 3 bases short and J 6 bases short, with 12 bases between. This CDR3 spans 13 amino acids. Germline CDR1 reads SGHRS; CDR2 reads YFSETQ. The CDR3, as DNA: TGCGCCAGCAGCTCCGGGACTGCCCATGGCTACACCTTC. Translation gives CASSSGTAHGYTF.

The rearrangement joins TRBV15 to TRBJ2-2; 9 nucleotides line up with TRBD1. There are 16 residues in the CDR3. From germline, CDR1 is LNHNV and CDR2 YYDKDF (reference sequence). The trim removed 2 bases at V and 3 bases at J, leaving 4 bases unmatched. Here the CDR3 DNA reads TGTGCCACCAGCAGATTACAGGGGGCCGACACCGGGGAGCTGTTTTTT. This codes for CATSRLQGADTGELFF.

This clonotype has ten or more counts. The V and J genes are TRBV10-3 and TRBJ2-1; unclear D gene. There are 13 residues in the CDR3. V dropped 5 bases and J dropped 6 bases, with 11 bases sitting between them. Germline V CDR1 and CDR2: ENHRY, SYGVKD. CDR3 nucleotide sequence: TGTGCCATCAGTCGCGATTCCATCAATGAGCAGTTCTTC. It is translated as CAISRDSINEQFF.

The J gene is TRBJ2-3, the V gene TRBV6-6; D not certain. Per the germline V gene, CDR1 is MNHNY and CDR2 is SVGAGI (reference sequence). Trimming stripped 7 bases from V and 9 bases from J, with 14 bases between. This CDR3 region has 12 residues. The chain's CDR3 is CASNSGGWTQYF. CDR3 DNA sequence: TGTGCCAGCAATTCAGGCGGATGGACGCAGTATTTT.

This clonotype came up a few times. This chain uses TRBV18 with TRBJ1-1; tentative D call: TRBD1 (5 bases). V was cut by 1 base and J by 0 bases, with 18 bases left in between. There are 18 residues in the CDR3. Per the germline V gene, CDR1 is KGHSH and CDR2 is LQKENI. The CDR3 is CASSPLGRVYTMNTEAFF. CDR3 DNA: TGTGCCAGCTCACCACTAGGCAGGGTCTACACGATGAACACTGAAGCTTTCTTT.